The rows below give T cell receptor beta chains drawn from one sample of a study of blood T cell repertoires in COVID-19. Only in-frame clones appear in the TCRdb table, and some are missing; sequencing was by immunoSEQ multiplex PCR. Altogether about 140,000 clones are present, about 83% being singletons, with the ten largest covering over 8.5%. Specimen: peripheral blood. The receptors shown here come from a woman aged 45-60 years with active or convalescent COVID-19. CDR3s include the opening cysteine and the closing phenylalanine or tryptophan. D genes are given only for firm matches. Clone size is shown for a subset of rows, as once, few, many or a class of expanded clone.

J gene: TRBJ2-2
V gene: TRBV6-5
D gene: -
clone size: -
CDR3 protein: CASSRQDRNTGELFF
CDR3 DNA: TGTGCCAGCAGTAGACAGGACCGGAACACCGGGGAGCTGTTTTTT

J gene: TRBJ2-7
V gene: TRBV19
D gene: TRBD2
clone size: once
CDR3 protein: CASSIHGTGLAKTYEQYF
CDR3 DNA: TGTGCCAGTAGTATTCACGGGACGGGACTAGCTAAGACCTACGAGCAGTACTTC

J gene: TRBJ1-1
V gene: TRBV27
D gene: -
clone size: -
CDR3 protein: CASSLRGPNTEAFF
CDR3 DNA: TGTGCCAGCAGCCTCAGGGGCCCGAACACTGAAGCTTTCTTT

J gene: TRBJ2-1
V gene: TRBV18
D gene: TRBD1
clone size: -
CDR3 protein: CASSPRDRGTNNEQFF
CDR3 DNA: TGTGCCAGCTCACCAAGGGACAGGGGGACTAACAATGAGCAGTTCTTC

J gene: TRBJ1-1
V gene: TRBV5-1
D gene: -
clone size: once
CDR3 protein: CASSLVPGMNTEAFF
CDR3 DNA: TGCGCCAGCAGCTTGGTCCCAGGGATGAACACTGAAGCTTTCTTT

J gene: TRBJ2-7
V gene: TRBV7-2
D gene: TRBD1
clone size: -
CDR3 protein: CASSAYRGRLTYYEQYF
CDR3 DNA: TGTGCCAGCAGCGCATACAGGGGGCGGCTTACCTACTACGAGCAGTACTTC

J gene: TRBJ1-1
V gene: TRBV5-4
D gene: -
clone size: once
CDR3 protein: CASSLERNTEAFF
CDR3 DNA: TGTGCCAGCAGCTTGGAGCGGAACACTGAAGCTTTCTTT

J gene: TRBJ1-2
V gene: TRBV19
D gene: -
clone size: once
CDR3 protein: CASSIDIGTGASYGYTF
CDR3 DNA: TGTGCCAGTAGTATAGATATCGGGACTGGTGCCTCCTATGGCTACACCTTC

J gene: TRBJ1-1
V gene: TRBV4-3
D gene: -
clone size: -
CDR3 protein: CASSQGGRTEAFF
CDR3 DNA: TGCGCCAGCAGCCAAGGAGGGAGGACTGAAGCTTTCTTT

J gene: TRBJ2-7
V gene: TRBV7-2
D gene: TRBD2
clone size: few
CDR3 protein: CASSLGGLAGVGEQYF
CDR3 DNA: TGTGCCAGCAGCTTAGGGGGACTAGCGGGAGTTGGGGAGCAGTACTTC

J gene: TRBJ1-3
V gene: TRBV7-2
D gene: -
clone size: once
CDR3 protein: CASSLPGGTLAPGNTIYF
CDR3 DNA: TGTGCCAGCAGCCTCCCCGGGGGGACCCTAGCTCCTGGAAACACCATATATTTT

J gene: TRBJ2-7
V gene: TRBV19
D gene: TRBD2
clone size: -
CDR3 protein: CASSIGQGGNYEQYF
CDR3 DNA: TGTGCCAGTAGTATTGGTCAGGGAGGGAACTACGAGCAGTACTTC

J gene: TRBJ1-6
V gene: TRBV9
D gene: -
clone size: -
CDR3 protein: CASSVGGEGSPLHF
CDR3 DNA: TGTGCCAGCAGCGTAGGAGGGGAGGGATCACCCCTCCACTTT

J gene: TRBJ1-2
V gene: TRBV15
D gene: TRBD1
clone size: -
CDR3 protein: CATSSLQGANYGYTF
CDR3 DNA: TGTGCCACCAGCAGTCTACAGGGGGCTAACTATGGCTACACCTTC

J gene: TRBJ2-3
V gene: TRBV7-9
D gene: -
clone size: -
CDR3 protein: CASSFGLSIKTDTQYF
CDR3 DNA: TGTGCCAGCAGCTTTGGACTGTCGATCAAAACAGATACGCAGTATTTT

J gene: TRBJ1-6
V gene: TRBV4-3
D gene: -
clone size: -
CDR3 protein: CASSQDPQGSYNSPLHF
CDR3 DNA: TGCGCCAGCAGCCAAGATCCCCAGGGGTCCTATAATTCACCCCTCCACTTT

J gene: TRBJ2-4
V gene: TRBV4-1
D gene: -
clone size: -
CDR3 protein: CASSQEGGTLTKNIQYF
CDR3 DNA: TGCGCCAGCAGCCAAGAAGGCGGCACACTCACCAAAAACATTCAGTACTTC

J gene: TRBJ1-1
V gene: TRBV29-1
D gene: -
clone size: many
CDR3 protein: CSVKQGMKTEAFF
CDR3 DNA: TGCAGCGTTAAACAGGGAATGAAGACTGAAGCTTTCTTT

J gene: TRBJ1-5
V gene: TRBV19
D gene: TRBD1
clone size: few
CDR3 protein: CASRFRQGEGQPQHF
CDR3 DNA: TGTGCCAGTAGATTTCGACAGGGAGAAGGTCAGCCCCAGCATTTT

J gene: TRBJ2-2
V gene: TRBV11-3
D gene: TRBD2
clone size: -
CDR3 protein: CASSLSGKGIGELFF
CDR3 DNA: TGTGCCAGCAGCCTGAGCGGGAAGGGGATCGGGGAGCTGTTTTTT

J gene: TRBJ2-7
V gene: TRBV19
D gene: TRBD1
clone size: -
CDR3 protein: CASSSQGPAYEQYF
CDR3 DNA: TGTGCCAGTAGTTCACAGGGGCCTGCCTACGAGCAGTACTTC

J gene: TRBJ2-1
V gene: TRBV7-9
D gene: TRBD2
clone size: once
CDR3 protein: CASSRPGGGRNNEQFF
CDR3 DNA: TGTGCCAGCAGCCGCCCCGGGGGGGGCAGGAACAATGAGCAGTTCTTC

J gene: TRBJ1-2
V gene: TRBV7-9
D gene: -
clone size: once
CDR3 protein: CASSVATGGASGYTF
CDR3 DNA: TGTGCCAGCAGCGTCGCGACGGGGGGCGCGAGTGGCTACACCTTC

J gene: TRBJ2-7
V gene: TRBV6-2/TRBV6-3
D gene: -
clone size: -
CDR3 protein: CASSSSPTGSVYEQYF
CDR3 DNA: TGTGCCAGCAGTTCATCGCCGACAGGATCGGTCTACGAGCAGTACTTC

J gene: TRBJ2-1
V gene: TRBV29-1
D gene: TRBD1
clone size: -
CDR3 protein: CSVGIDRGFEQFF
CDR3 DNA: TGCAGCGTTGGGATTGACAGGGGCTTTGAGCAGTTCTTC

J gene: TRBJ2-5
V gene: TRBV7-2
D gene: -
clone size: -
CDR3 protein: CASSPGLRGEETQYF
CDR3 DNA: TGTGCCAGCAGCCCCGGGTTGCGGGGTGAGGAGACCCAGTACTTC

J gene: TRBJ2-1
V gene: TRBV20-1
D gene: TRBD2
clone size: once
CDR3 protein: CSAGLAEQFF
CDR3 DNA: TGCAGTGCTGGACTAGCGGAGCAGTTCTTC

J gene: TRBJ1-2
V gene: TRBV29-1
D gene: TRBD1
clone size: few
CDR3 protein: CSVRTGDYGYTF
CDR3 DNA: TGCAGCGTAAGGACAGGGGATTACGGCTACACCTTC

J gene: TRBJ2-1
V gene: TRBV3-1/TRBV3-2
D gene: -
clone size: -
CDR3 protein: CASSRPSVSDNEQFF
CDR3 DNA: TGTGCCAGCAGCCGACCTAGCGTTAGCGACAATGAGCAGTTCTTC

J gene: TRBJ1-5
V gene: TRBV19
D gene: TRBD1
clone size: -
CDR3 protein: CASSTTGYSNQPQHF
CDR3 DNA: TGTGCCAGTAGTACGACAGGGTATAGCAATCAGCCCCAGCATTTT

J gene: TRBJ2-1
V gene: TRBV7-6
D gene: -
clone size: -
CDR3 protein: CASSFGRTGEGEQFF
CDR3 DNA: TGTGCCAGCAGCTTTGGAAGAACGGGAGAGGGTGAGCAGTTCTTC

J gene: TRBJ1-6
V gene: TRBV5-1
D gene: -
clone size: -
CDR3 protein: CASRRSGDNSPLHF
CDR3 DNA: TGCGCCAGCCGGCGTTCCGGGGATAATTCACCCCTCCACTTT

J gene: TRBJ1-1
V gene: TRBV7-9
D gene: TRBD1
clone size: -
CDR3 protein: CASSQGTGGIEAFF
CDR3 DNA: TGTGCCAGCAGCCAAGGGACAGGGGGCATTGAAGCTTTCTTT

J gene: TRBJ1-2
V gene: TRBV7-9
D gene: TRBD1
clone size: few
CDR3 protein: CASSQGGGSRMFYGYTF
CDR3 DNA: TGTGCCAGCAGCCAGGGGGGAGGTTCCAGGATGTTCTATGGCTACACCTTC

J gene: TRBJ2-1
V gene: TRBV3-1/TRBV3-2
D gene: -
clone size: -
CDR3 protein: CASSQDLGTQSHEQFF
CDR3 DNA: TGTGCCAGCAGCCAAGATTTGGGGACTCAAAGCCATGAGCAGTTCTTC

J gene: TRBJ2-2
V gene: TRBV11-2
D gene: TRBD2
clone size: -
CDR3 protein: CASSLDEAGENTGELFF
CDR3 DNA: TGTGCCAGCAGCTTAGATGAAGCGGGGGAGAACACCGGGGAGCTGTTTTTT

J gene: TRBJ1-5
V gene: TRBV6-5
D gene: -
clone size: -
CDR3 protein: CASRTSRGNQPQHF
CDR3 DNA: TGTGCCAGCAGGACGAGCAGGGGCAATCAGCCCCAGCATTTT

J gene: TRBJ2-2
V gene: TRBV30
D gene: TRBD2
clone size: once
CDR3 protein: CASAFGGASPGELFF
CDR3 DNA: TGTGCCTCCGCCTTCGGGGGGGCCTCTCCCGGGGAGCTGTTTTTT

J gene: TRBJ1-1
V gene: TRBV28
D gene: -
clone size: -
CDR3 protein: CASSPRRYWTEAFF
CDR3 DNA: TGTGCCAGCAGTCCGCGGCGTTATTGGACTGAAGCTTTCTTT

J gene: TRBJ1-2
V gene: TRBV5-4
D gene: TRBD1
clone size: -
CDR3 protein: CASSFNRGTTNYGYTF
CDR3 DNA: TGTGCCAGCAGCTTCAACAGGGGGACAACTAACTATGGCTACACCTTC

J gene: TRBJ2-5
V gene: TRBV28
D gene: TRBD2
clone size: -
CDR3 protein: CASSFNRALAGGRRETQYF
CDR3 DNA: TGTGCCAGCAGTTTCAACAGAGCACTAGCGGGGGGGCGTCGGGAGACCCAGTACTTC